The table lists the clone carrying this TCR beta chain with a few counts. What it binds is not known. Library construction for TCR beta used iRepertoire HTBI primers and Arm-PCR of CDR3 regions. TCRdb reprocessed the multiplex PCR reads with MiXCR, giving one entry per CDR3 protein. The table records a few hundred thousand distinct CDR3 sequences, 12% of them present only once. This sample's time point: newly diagnosed GD, antithyroid drugs for less than 3 months. Researchers made the TCR library from RNA that was extracted from PBMCs. There are 13 residues in the CDR3. V was shortened by 3 bases and J by 6 bases, with 11 bases between the two germline ends. CDR1 and CDR2 from the germline V gene are SGHTA and FQGNSA. This specimen belongs to a study of regulatory T cells in long-lasting Graves disease. Findings of the study overall: New patients shared fewer public clonotypes (roughly 1,000) than persistent patients did (around 2,700).

The same sample was also studied in work on T cells in Graves' hyperthyroidism and ophthalmopathy. According to that study: Diagnoses used clinical symptoms, serum thyroxine and TRAb, thyroid ultrasound and orbital computed tomography. HTBI primers were employed in a first-round RT-PCR of the TCR CDR3.

This sequence joins TRBV7-2 and TRBJ1-2; no clear D. The origin of this receptor is a woman aged 18 to 35 with Graves disease. The sample in question was peripheral blood mononuclear cells (PBMCs), obtained at new diagnosis, from a patient treated with antithyroid drugs. The CDR3 is CASSFVSPNGYTF. The CDR3 DNA is TGTGCCAGCAGCTTTGTATCCCCGAATGGCTACACCTTC.